Listed below are T cell receptor beta chains from one sample, sequenced in a study of human T cells and chemical hapten exposure. Each CDR3 protein is one row after TCRdb ran MiXCR on the reads. The profile shows about 120,000 distinct CDR3 sequences, approximately 9.3% of them singletons. Source material: whole blood. The receptors stem from a human donor in good health. Some clones in this sample may be carry-over from other donors' samples. Each CDR3 is given with its conserved first and last residue. Each record gives: V gene, J gene, CDR3 protein.

TRBV24-1	TRBJ1-2	CATSEDERYTF
TRBV6-5	TRBJ2-1	CASSYSLGGGSYNEQFF
TRBV6-2/TRBV6-3	TRBJ1-3	CASHFDGNSGNTIYF
TRBV4-1	TRBJ1-4	CASSLNPPLALNEKLFF
TRBV27	TRBJ2-3	CASSLDGTQYF
TRBV7-8	TRBJ2-3	CASSLDPVIDTQYF
TRBV5-1	TRBJ1-1	CASSSGQGAANTEAFF
TRBV14	TRBJ2-7	CASSQLVSSSYEQYF
TRBV5-1	TRBJ1-1	CASSRTGEPDEAFF
TRBV29-1	TRBJ2-3	CSVEDRGNTQYF
TRBV4-3	TRBJ1-6	CASSQGQGPLNSPLHF
TRBV7-9	TRBJ2-3	CASSLHRTGSDTQYF
TRBV30	TRBJ1-3	CAWSVQAGLGNTIYF
TRBV20-1	TRBJ2-7	CSARGGMGESSYEQYF
TRBV20-1	TRBJ2-7	CSARDPAAETSYEQYF
TRBV27	TRBJ1-1	CASSPKGTEAFF
TRBV6-5	TRBJ2-3	CASSYSIGATDTQYF
TRBV5-1	TRBJ1-6	CASAGQGLNSPLHF
TRBV6-5	TRBJ1-2	CASSYASAAGYTF
TRBV5-1	TRBJ2-3	CASRTGVLAGYTDTQYF
TRBV3-1	TRBJ2-2	CASSQVSTENTGELFF
TRBV7-2	TRBJ2-6	CASSLVPGAGANVLTF
TRBV6-2/TRBV6-3	TRBJ1-5	CASKSTGEVNQPQHF
TRBV5-6	TRBJ1-1	CASSLGTGGWNTEAFF
TRBV27	TRBJ2-7	CASRGAGYEQYF
TRBV6-5	TRBJ2-1	CASSYGTSGGNEQFF
TRBV11-2	TRBJ1-1	CASSLVPTGANTEAFF
TRBV20-1	TRBJ2-1	CSARAPDGRFYNEQFF
TRBV12-3/TRBV12-4	TRBJ2-2	CASSKGGELFF
TRBV7-3	TRBJ1-6	CASKGGSSSYNSPLHF
TRBV7-2	TRBJ1-1	CASSFTGAVRDTEAFF
TRBV12-5	TRBJ2-1	CASGLVPTRSNEQFF
TRBV30	TRBJ2-5	CAWSVSQEETQYF
TRBV7-9	TRBJ2-2	CASSLGLAGGPNTGELFF
TRBV11-2	TRBJ2-1	CASYSGGANEQFF
TRBV20-1	TRBJ2-7	CSARDERRGGTYEQYF
TRBV7-4	TRBJ1-1	CASSPAGMYTEAFF
TRBV6-6	TRBJ1-1	CASRHRGQNLAFF
TRBV6-6	TRBJ2-1	CASRVRGRSSYNEQFF
TRBV7-2	TRBJ1-1	CASSWADSNTEAFF
TRBV12-3/TRBV12-4	TRBJ1-2	CASSPTGSYGYTF
TRBV7-2	TRBJ1-4	CASSSDTTNEKLFF
TRBV15	TRBJ2-7	CATSRFQGDEQYF
TRBV9	TRBJ2-1	CASSGMGQGENEQFF
TRBV20-1	TRBJ2-3	CSASGVTQYF
TRBV20-1	TRBJ2-5	CSASLAGVQETQYF